Shown below are 18 T cell receptor beta chains from a single sample sequenced in a study of spatial heterogeneity in lung cancer. MiXCR, applied by TCRdb to the 5' RACE reads, yields one record per CDR3 protein. The sample has just under 5,000 distinct CDR3 sequences, 28% seen once. Time point meaning: sample taken at primary tumor resection. Unsorted whole RNA samples from tumor, nontumor lung or frozen PBMC were sequenced. The specimen was PBMCs, collected at surgery. The receptors originated from a male donor with early-stage non-small cell lung cancer.

This clonotype is medium-sized. CDR3 amino acids: CATHERDRVYGYTF. As DNA, the CDR3 is TGTGCCACCCACGAACGGGACAGGGTCTATGGCTACACCTTC. The rearrangement joins TRBV19 to TRBJ1-2; 9 nucleotides match TRBD1. V was pared by 10 bases and J by 4 bases, with 10 bases of the junction left unmatched. This CDR3 spans 14 amino acids. Germline V CDR1 and CDR2: LNHDA, SQIVND (reference sequence).

The CDR3 reads CAWSELGQGIFTF. The CDR3 DNA follows: TGTGCCTGGAGTGAACTGGGACAGGGAATTTTCACCTTC. The gene calls are TRBV30 and TRBJ1-2, with TRBD1 matching 9 bases. Germline V lookup: CDR1 GTSNPN, CDR2 SVGIG (reference sequence). The V and J ends lost 1 base and 13 bases, in that order; junction bases with no gene match: 10. This CDR3 comprises 13 residues.

The rearrangement links TRBV5-8 to TRBJ1-5; no definite D call. From germline, CDR1 is SGHTS and CDR2 YDEGEE. The CDR3 loop spans 15 amino acids. With 0 bases removed from V and 2 bases from J, the gap between germline ends came to 9 bases. The chain's CDR3 is CASSLGRARNQPQHF. Here the CDR3 DNA reads TGTGCCAGCAGCTTGGGCCGGGCACGCAATCAGCCCCAGCATTTT.

Sample share makes this clonotype medium-sized. This rearrangement joins TRBV20-1 to TRBJ1-5; D is unresolved. Germline V gene data show CDR1 as DFQATT and CDR2 as SNEGSKA (reference sequence). This CDR3 is 12 amino acids long. The V end was cut by 2 bases, the J end by 7 bases, with 9 bases between. Here the CDR3 reads CSARRPSQPQHF. The CDR3 coding sequence is TGCAGTGCTAGACGCCCGAGCCAGCCCCAGCATTTT.

The chain uses TRBV18 and TRBJ1-4; no firm D call. Between the trimmed V and J ends, which lost 3 bases and 8 bases, there was a span of 22 bases. CDR3 size: 17 residues. CDR1 KGHSH and CDR2 LQKENI come from the germline V gene. For the CDR3, the DNA is TGTGCCAGCTCACCTAAATCAACAGCGGGGAGAGGGGAAAAACTGTTTTTT. Encoded protein: CASSPKSTAGRGEKLFF.

This clonotype is medium-sized by share. The gene calls are TRBV4-3 and TRBJ2-7, with 8 nucleotides matching TRBD1. CDR3 length equals 17 residues. CDR1 and CDR2 (germline): LGHNA, YSLEER. Trimming cost V 1 base and J 3 bases; bases outside gene matches: 11. The CDR3 DNA is TGCGCCAGCAGCCAAGGGGCCCTGGGACAGGTCGTCTACGAGCAGTACTTC. It codes for CASSQGALGQVVYEQYF.

This clonotype was detected only a few times. V and J are TRBV6-1 and TRBJ2-1; D may match TRBD1 or TRBD2 (5 bases each). This CDR3 is 13 amino acids long. Germline values: CDR1 MNHNS, CDR2 SASEGT. Trimming stripped 1 base from V and 9 bases from J, with 10 bases between. CDR3: CASSEGSGTEQFF. In DNA, the CDR3 is TGTGCCAGCAGTGAAGGGTCCGGGACTGAGCAGTTCTTC.

In the case of this clonotype: A much bigger clone sits one base away, suggesting this may be a read error. The V call is TRBV5-1, the J call TRBJ2-1, with 11 bases aligning to TRBD1. Trimming removed 4 bases from V and 9 bases from J; junction bases left unmatched: 6. CDR3 length: 14 amino acids. Germline values: CDR1 SGHRS, CDR2 YFSETQ. The CDR3 DNA reads as TGCGCCAGCAGCCAGGGACAGGGGGATGGTGAGCAGTTCTTC. This gives the protein CASSQGQGDGEQFF.

This rearrangement joins TRBV3-1 to TRBJ2-7; D possibly corresponds to TRBD2 (5 bases). Germline CDR1 is LGHDT and CDR2 is YNNKEL (reference sequence). Trimming removed 4 bases from V and 3 bases from J, with 7 bases in between. CDR3 size: 12 residues. The CDR3, as DNA: TGTGCCAGCAGCCGGACTGGCTACGAGCAGTACTTC. Protein: CASSRTGYEQYF.

This clonotype was counted many times. This chain uses TRBV5-1 with TRBJ2-7; TRBD2 aligns across 8 bases. The length of the CDR3 is 15 residues. The germline gives CDR1 SGHRS, CDR2 YFSETQ. The junction had 7 bases not matched to a gene; V was cut back by 4 bases and J by 1 base. In DNA, the CDR3 is TGCGCCAGCAGCCAAGAGCGGGAGTGGTCCTACGAGCAGTACTTC. Protein: CASSQEREWSYEQYF.

This clonotype occurred many times. The V gene is TRBV4-3, the J gene TRBJ2-7; the D is unclear. The CDR3 is 14 residues long. Per germline, CDR1 LGHNA and CDR2 YSLEER. V lost 0 bases to trimming and J lost 3 bases, with 9 bases between them. CDR3 DNA: TGCGCCAGCAGCCAAGATTTGCAGCTCTACGAGCAGTACTTC. Protein: CASSQDLQLYEQYF.

The chain couples TRBV28 to TRBJ2-7, with 11 bases that match TRBD2. Germline lookup yields CDR1 MDHEN and CDR2 SYDVKM. Trimming at V came to 2 bases and at J to 6 bases, leaving 6 bases not matched to a gene. The CDR3 extends over 15 amino acids. CDR3 sequence: CASSLESSGRREQYF. Written as DNA, the CDR3 is TGTGCCAGCAGTTTAGAGTCTAGCGGGAGGCGCGAGCAGTACTTC.

This clonotype was recorded a few times. The V call is TRBV7-2, the J call TRBJ2-2; D is unclear. V was clipped by 5 bases and J by 3 bases, with 7 bases between them. Per the germline V gene, CDR1 is SGHTA and CDR2 is FQGNSA. CDR3 length: 13 amino acids. CDR3 in DNA: TGTGCCAGCAGCCCAGGACACACCGGGGAGCTGTTTTTT. It is translated as CASSPGHTGELFF.

This clonotype is categorized as medium-sized. This chain uses TRBV9 with TRBJ2-4, with D perhaps assigned TRBD1 or TRBD2 (6 bases each). CDR3 size: 15 residues. V was trimmed by 2 bases and J by 8 bases, leaving 17 bases between them. Germline V gene data show CDR1 as SGDLS and CDR2 as YYNGEE. CDR3 DNA sequence: TGTGCCAGCAGCGTTAGGGGGGCGCTGGGGGACATTCAGTACTTC. It is translated as CASSVRGALGDIQYF.

This clonotype was observed many times. This chain joins TRBV6-5 and TRBJ1-1; a possible D gene is TRBD1 (6 bases). This CDR3 comprises 14 residues. Per the germline V gene, CDR1 is MNHEY and CDR2 is SVGAGI. The germline V and J ends were trimmed by 2 bases and 3 bases, with 10 bases remaining between them. CDR3 amino acids: CASSYGGGYTEAFF. Here the CDR3 DNA reads TGTGCCAGCAGTTACGGGGGGGGCTACACTGAAGCTTTCTTT.

The chain combines TRBV28 with TRBJ2-4; 9 bases line up with TRBD2. The CDR3 is 15 amino acids. With V trimmed by 4 bases and J by 6 bases, 7 bases remained unmatched. Germline loops: CDR1 MDHEN, CDR2 SYDVKM. This CDR3 is CASSSSGTLGNIQYF. The DNA for the CDR3 is TGTGCCAGCAGTTCTAGCGGGACGTTGGGAAACATTCAGTACTTC.

The rearrangement links TRBV12-5 to TRBJ2-7; D is undetermined. Trimming cost V 1 base and J 3 bases, with 13 bases left between them. CDR3 length: 15 amino acids. Germline V gives CDR1 LGHNT, CDR2 FRNRAP. The CDR3 nucleotides are TGTGCTAGTGGTTTGGACCCAAGGCTGGGCTACGAGCAGTACTTC. Amino acid sequence: CASGLDPRLGYEQYF.

This clonotype is labeled medium-sized. The chain combines TRBV3-1 with TRBJ1-5; 7 bases match TRBD1. The CDR3 runs 15 residues. The V gene end was trimmed by 4 bases and the J gene end by 2 bases; junction bases not matched to a gene: 5. Germline CDR1 and CDR2: LGHDT and YNNKEL (reference sequence). CDR3 bases: TGTGCCAGCAGCCTCGACAGGGAAGGCAATCAGCCCCAGCATTTT. It encodes CASSLDREGNQPQHF.